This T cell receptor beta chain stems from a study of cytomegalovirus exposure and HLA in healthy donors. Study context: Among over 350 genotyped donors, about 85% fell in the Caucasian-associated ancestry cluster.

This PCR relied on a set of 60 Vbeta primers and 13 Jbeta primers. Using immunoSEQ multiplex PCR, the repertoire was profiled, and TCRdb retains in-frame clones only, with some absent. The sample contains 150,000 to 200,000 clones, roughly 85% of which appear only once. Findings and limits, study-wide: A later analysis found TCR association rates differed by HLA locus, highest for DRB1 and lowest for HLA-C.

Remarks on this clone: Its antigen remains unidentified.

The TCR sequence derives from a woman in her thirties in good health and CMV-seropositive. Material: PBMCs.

This CDR3 is CASNSILSYGYTF. The CDR3 DNA reads as TGTGCCAGCAACTCGATTTTGAGCTATGGCTACACCTTC. The chain joins TRBV2 to TRBJ1-2; D not resolved. Trimming pared 7 bases from V and 4 bases from J, leaving 13 bases between. Germline loops: CDR1 SNHLY, CDR2 FYNNEI. This CDR3 contains 13 residues.